The clone carrying this T cell receptor (beta chain) came up a few times. This sample was included in a study of T cells in Graves' hyperthyroidism and ophthalmopathy. Template material for amplifying TCR beta CDR3 regions consisted of RNA transcripts. HTBI primers were the set used in a first-round RT-PCR of the TCR CDR3. Using its own MiXCR run on the multiplex PCR reads, TCRdb lists one record per CDR3 protein. The sample lists approximately 370,000 distinct CDR3 sequences, about 16% seen once, with about 33% in the top ten. V shed 1 base and J shed 14 bases, with 21 bases lying between them. Germline V lookup: CDR1 SEHNR, CDR2 FQNEAQ (reference sequence). The CDR3 spans 16 residues. Hyperthyroidism had been newly diagnosed in patients aged 18 to 65, and its duration was under 2 months. Patients were excluded for uncontrolled infection, other autoimmune disease, pregnancy or lactation. Based on clinical symptoms, serum thyroxine and TRAb, thyroid ultrasound and orbital computed tomography, diagnoses were reached.

The sequencing sample was made of blood. This receptor was obtained from a woman under 40 with Graves' hyperthyroidism. V is TRBV7-9 and J is TRBJ1-6; D uncertain. DNA for the CDR3: TGTGCCAGCAGCTTAGGTGGTACAGACTTACCCTCGGCCCTCCACTTT. This translates into CASSLGGTDLPSALHF.